This T cell receptor (beta chain) was sequenced in a study of T cell clonality in common variable immunodeficiency (dated by TCRdb to between 2014 and 2017). Taken from the germline V gene (reference sequence), the CDR1 and CDR2 loops are DFQATT and SNEGSKA. The CDR3, cysteine through phenylalanine, is 15 amino acids long. Of the CDR3's DNA, 36 bases were read; they are in frame from base 1. This clone came up a few times. No cognate antigen has been identified for it. The read is 3 residues too short to cover the CDR3 end, so that end is filled in from the germline J gene. Most CVID patients and most healthy controls were of Caucasian heritage. From each donor, roughly 5 to 8 ml of heparinized peripheral whole blood was collected. Genomic DNA from adults with common variable immune deficiency (CVID) and from healthy adult controls was the source for sequencing TCRbeta CDR3 repertoires. The control group was made up of some 22 healthy adult volunteers (about 10 male and 12 female) whose ages ranged from roughly 23 to 70 years, with a mean age of approximately 35. To isolate peripheral blood mononuclear cells, diluted blood was subjected to density centrifugation over Hypaque 1077 or Ficoll-Paque. Genomic DNA was obtained from unsorted mononuclear cells using either Qiagen column purification or a centrifugation-based method.

Equivalent amounts of genomic DNA from CVID and control samples were used as sequencing input. For every sample, a 60 bp segment covering the rearranged TCRbeta CDR3 region was amplified and then sequenced. The immunoSEQ assay, a bias-corrected multiplex PCR with high-throughput sequencing, was employed for TCRbeta amplification. The paper's processing steps were these. Every unique nucleotide sequence counted as a clone and was annotated with V, D and J genes, copy number and frequency. Sequences were labeled productive if in frame, and non-productive if out of frame or containing stop codons. As previously described, clonality was calculated on the basis of Shannon's entropy. The predicted amino acid sequences of productive clones were used to derive mean CDR3 Kyte-Doolittle hydropathy. Using the R hclust function, scaled V gene usage was clustered hierarchically with Manhattan distance and complete linkage. To assess clone sharing by CDR3 amino acid sequence, 12 repertoires per group were resampled over 100 rounds. The repertoires were searched for about 70 published EBV-specific and about 250 published CMV-specific TCRbeta sequences. A couple of CVID samples that yielded fewer than 10,000 sequences were excluded from the analysis, so roughly 40 CVID repertoires were retained. TCRdb provides this immuneACCESS table in a form limited to in-frame rearrangements. Some clones are lacking; in checked studies, under half of them reflect an unresolved V gene, and why the rest are absent is not known. V, J and clone size are those of that table, while D and trimming were read from the DNA. There are about 52,000 clones in this sample, and none of them is a singleton. More than 2% of the sample is in the top ten clones.

The investigation overall reported the following: Healthy controls shared more TCRbeta clones with each other than CVID subjects shared among themselves (p < 0.0001). CVID TCRbeta sequences were reported to have fewer deletions and N-nucleotide insertions and to lack highly modified clones with 13 or more V deletions. Patient heterogeneity within the CVID cohort put limits on correlating repertoire features with clinical complications. TCRbeta clonality was higher in CVID subjects than in healthy controls (t-test p = 0.018), and the increase was most characteristic of about a third of subjects. Although equal DNA input was used, an average of approximately 74,000 unique sequences per sample was obtained for controls, compared with some 30,000 for CVID samples. The authors noted that sequencing repertoires of T cell subpopulations would be needed to clarify what caused the increased clonality in CVID.

This sequence originates from a person between 18 and 75 years old in good health. The chain employs TRBV20-1 and TRBJ2-3, with TRBD2 identical over 12 junction bases. The sequencing sample was made of peripheral blood mononuclear cells. The CDR3 bases that were read are TGCAGTGCTAGGGACCTAGCGGGGGGGAGGGAGACG. It is translated as CSARDLAGGRET. The whole CDR3 is CSARDLAGGRETQYF.